The 5 T cell receptor beta chains reported below all come from one sample, sequenced in a study of cytomegalovirus exposure and HLA in healthy donors. The PCR employed 60 Vbeta primers together with 13 Jbeta primers. Sequenced by immunoSEQ multiplex PCR; TCRdb stores in-frame clones only, minus some. This table has around 160,000 clones, more than 70% appearing once. The sequencing input was PBMCs. The source is a male donor in good health and CMV-seronegative.

J is TRBJ2-5 and V is TRBV13; 10 positions match TRBD1. V lost 6 bases and J lost 4; bases outside the gene matches: 8. The CDR3 loop spans 15 amino acids. CDR1 and CDR2 (germline): PRHDT, FYEKMQ (reference sequence). In DNA, the CDR3 is TGTGCCAGCAGACATTCGACAGGGGGCAGAGAGACCCAGTACTTC. Translation gives CASRHSTGGRETQYF.

This chain joins TRBV27 and TRBJ2-1; no clear D. V was pared by 4 bases and J by 0 bases, with 10 bases between. CDR1 is MNHEY and CDR2 is SMNVEV in the germline V gene (reference sequence). CDR3 length: 15 residues. CDR3 loop: CASSYQAFSYNEQFF. As DNA, the CDR3 is TGTGCCAGCAGTTATCAAGCGTTCTCCTACAATGAGCAGTTCTTC.

The V and J genes are TRBV30 and TRBJ2-3; TRBD2 agrees at 15 bases. J was trimmed by 3 bases and V by 2 bases; bases with no gene match: 3. This CDR3 has 16 amino acids. Germline V lookup: CDR1 GTSNPN, CDR2 SVGIG (reference sequence). The CDR3 bases are TGTGCCTGGAGTACAGGGACTAGCGGGAGGACAGATACGCAGTATTTT. Translated: CAWSTGTSGRTDTQYF.

The CDR3 reads CASSWARDYGYTF. The CDR3 DNA sequence: TGTGCCAGCAGCTGGGCTCGCGACTATGGCTACACCTTC. The chain carries TRBV5-6 and TRBJ1-2; D uncertain. Trimming pared 3 bases from V and 3 bases from J, leaving 9 bases between. The CDR3 is 13 residues long. Germline V gives CDR1 SGHDT, CDR2 YYEEEE. The full variable domain, its missing parts supplied by reference TRBV5-6 and TRBJ1-2, is DAGVTQSPTHLIKTRGQQVTLRCSPKSGHDTVSWYQQALGQGPQFIFQYYEEEERQRGNFPDRFSGHQFPNYSSELNVNALLLGDSALYLCASSWARDYGYTFGSGTRLTVV.

This clone was seen once. V gene TRBV7-9 combines with J gene TRBJ1-5; 7 nucleotides match TRBD1. The length of the CDR3 is 17 residues. J was trimmed by 0 bases and V by 1 base; bases with no gene match: 6. Germline CDR1 reads SEHNR; CDR2 reads FQNEAQ (reference sequence). The CDR3 here is CASSLVFGTDSNQPQHF. The CDR3 DNA sequence: TGTGCCAGCAGCTTAGTGTTCGGGACAGATAGCAATCAGCCCCAGCATTTT.